This paragraph covers one T cell receptor beta chain sequence. What it binds is not known. This sample was included in a study of shared clonotypes between healthy human individuals. CDR3 size: 13 residues. Trimming removed 3 bases at V and 0 bases at J, with 6 bases between. CDR1 is SGHRS and CDR2 is YFSETQ in the germline V gene. Execution of the assay was at deep level. On sorted subsets, replicate PCRs used 150 to 250 ng DNA, or roughly 30,000 T cell genomes. Sequenced by immunoSEQ multiplex PCR; TCRdb stores in-frame clones only, minus some. The sample lists 2 million to 3 million clones; approximately 94% were seen once. General observations from the study: Measured sharing among donors was expected to vary with sequencing depth.

The sample consisted of naive CD4+ T cells sorted from blood. Subset indicated: CD45RA+ positively selected. This chain connects TRBV5-1 to TRBJ2-5; D is undetermined. The receptor was isolated from a man aged 18 to 29 in good health. The CDR3 protein is CASSYLYQETQYF. As DNA, the CDR3 is TGCGCCAGCAGCTATCTGTACCAAGAGACCCAGTACTTC. Variable domain in full (rest from reference TRBV5-1 and TRBJ2-5): KAGVTQTPRYLIKTRGQQVTLSCSPISGHRSVSWYQQTPGQGLQFLFEYFSETQRNKGNFPGRFSGRQFSNSRSEMNVSTLELGDSALYLCASSYLYQETQYFGPGTRLLVL.